This T cell receptor beta chain was documented in a study of T cell responses to AZD1222 COVID-19 vaccine. V lost 4 bases to trimming and J lost 0 bases, with 12 bases between them. The germline V gene encodes CDR1 SGHRS and CDR2 YFSETQ. The CDR3 covers 15 residues. Measured with immunoSEQ multiplex PCR; TCRdb has only the in-frame clones, and not every one. The sample lists under 150,000 clones; 70% to 90% were seen once. This clonotype was sampled from an adult in good health. This chain connects TRBV5-1 to TRBJ2-3, with D possibly matching TRBD1 (5 bases). Sequencing was performed on peripheral blood, taken on day 0 of AZD1222 vaccination. CDR3 region: CASSGAFFSTDTQYF. The CDR3 DNA reads TGCGCCAGCAGCGGGGCTTTTTTTAGCACAGATACGCAGTATTTT.